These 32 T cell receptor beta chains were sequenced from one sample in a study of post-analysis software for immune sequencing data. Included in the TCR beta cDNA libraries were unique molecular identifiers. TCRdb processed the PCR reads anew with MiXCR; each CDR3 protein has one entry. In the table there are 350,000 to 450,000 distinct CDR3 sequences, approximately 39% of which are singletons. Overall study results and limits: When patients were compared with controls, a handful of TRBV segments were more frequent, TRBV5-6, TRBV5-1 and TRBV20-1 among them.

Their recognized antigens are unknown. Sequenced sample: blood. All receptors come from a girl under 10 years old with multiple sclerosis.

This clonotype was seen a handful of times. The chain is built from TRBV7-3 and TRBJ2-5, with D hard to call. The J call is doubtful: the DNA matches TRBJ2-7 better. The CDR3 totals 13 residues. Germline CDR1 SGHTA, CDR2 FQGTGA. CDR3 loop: CASSSGPLDEQYF. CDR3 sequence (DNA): TGTGCCAGCAGCTCCGGGCCTCTGGACGAGCAGTACTTC.

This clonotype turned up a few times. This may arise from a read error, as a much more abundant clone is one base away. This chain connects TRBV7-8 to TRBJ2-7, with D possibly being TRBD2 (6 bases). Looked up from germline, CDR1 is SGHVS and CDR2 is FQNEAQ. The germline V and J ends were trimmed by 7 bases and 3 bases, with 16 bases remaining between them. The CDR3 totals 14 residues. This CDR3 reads CASNSRRDSYEQYF. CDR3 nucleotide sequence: TGTGCCAGCAATTCCCGGCGGGATAGCTACGAGCAGTACTTC.

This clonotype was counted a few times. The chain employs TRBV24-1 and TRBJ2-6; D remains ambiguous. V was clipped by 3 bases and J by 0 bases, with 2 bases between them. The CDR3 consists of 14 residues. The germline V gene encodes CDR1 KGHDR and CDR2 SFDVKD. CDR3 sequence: CATSDNSGANVLTF. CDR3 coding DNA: TGTGCCACCAGTGATAACTCTGGGGCCAACGTCCTGACTTTC.

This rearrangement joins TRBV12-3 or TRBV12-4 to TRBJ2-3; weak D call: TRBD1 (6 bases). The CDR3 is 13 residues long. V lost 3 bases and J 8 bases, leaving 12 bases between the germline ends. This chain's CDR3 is CASSFRDTPTQYF. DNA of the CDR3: TGTGCCAGCAGTTTTAGGGACACCCCTACGCAGTATTTT.

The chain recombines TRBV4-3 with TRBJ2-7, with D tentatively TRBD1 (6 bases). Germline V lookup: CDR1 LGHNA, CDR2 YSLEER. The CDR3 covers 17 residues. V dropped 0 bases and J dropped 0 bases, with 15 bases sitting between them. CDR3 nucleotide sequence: TGCGCCAGCAGCCAAGATCGTTGGACAGCTGACTCCTACGAGCAGTACTTC. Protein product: CASSQDRWTADSYEQYF.

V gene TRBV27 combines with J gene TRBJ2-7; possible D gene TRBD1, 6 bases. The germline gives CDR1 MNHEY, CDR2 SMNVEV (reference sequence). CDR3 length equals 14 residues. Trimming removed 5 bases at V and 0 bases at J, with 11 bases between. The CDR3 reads CASSPRQVSYEQYF. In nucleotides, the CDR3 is TGTGCCAGCAGTCCGAGACAGGTCTCCTACGAGCAGTACTTC.

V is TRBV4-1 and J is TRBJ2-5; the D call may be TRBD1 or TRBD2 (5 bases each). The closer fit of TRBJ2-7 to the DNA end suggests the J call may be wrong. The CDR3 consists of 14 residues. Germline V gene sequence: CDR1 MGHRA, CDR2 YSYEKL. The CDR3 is CASSQPGTLYEQYF. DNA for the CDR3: TGCGCCAGCAGCCAACCAGGGACCCTTTACGAGCAGTACTTC.

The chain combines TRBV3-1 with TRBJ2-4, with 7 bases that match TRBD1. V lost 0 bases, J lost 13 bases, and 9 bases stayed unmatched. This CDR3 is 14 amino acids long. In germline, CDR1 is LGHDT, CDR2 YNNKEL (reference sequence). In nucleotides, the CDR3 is TGTGCCAGCAGCCAAGAAAGCAACCCCAGGGGGCAGTACTTC. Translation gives CASSQESNPRGQYF.

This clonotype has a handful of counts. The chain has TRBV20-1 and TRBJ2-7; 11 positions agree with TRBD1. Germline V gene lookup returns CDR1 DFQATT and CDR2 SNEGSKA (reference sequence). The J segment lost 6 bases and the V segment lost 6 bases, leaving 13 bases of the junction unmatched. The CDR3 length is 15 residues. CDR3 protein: CSAAGTGGLLREQYF. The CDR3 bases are TGCAGTGCAGCCGGGACAGGGGGTCTTTTGCGCGAGCAGTACTTC.

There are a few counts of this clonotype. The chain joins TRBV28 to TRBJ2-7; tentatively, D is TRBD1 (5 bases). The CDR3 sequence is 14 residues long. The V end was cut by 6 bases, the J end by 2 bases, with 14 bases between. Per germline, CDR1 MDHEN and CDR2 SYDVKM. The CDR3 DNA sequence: TGTGCCAGCAGCAAGACAGATTTAACCTACGAGCAGTACTTC. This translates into CASSKTDLTYEQYF.

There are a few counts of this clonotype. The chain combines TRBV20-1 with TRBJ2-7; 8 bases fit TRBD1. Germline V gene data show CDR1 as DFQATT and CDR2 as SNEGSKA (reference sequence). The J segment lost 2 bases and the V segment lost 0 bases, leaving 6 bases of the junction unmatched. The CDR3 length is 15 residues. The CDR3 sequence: CSARDPGQGPYEQYF. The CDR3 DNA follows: TGCAGTGCTAGAGATCCCGGACAGGGCCCCTACGAGCAGTACTTC.

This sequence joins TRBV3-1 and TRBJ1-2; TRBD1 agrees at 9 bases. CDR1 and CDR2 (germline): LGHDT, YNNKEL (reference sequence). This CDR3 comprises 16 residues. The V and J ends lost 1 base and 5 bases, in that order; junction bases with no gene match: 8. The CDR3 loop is CASSQGPLDRGYGYTF. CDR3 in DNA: TGTGCCAGCAGCCAAGGTCCCCTGGACAGGGGATATGGCTACACCTTC.

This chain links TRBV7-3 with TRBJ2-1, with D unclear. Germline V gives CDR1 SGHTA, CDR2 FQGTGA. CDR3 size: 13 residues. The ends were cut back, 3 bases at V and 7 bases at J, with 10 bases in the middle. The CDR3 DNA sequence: TGTGCCAGCAGCTTGGGGTATTTGAATGAGCAGTTCTTC. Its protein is CASSLGYLNEQFF.

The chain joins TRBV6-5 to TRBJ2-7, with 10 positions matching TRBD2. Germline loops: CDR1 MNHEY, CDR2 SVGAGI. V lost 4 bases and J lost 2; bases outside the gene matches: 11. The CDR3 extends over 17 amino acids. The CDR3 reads CASSSGMIAGGPYEQYF. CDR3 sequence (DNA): TGTGCCAGCAGTTCCGGAATGATAGCGGGAGGCCCCTACGAGCAGTACTTC.

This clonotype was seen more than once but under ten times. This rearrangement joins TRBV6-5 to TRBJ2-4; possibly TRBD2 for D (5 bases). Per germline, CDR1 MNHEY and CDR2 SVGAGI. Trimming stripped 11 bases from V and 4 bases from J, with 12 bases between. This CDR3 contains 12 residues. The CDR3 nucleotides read TGTGCCCCTTTGCGGGCGAAAAACATTCAGTACTTC. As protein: CAPLRAKNIQYF.

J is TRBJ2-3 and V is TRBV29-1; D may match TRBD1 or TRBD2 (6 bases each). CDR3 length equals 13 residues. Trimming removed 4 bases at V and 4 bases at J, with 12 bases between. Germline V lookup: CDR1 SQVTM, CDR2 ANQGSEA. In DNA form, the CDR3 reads TGCAGCGTTGTTCGGGGGCGGGCAGATACGCAGTATTTT. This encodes CSVVRGRADTQYF.

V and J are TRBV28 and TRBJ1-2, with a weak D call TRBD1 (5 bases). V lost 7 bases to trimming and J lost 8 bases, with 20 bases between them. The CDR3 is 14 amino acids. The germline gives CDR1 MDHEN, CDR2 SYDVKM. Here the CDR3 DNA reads TGTGCCAGCATCCTCCATAAGTGGGGGAGCGGCTACACCTTC. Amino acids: CASILHKWGSGYTF.

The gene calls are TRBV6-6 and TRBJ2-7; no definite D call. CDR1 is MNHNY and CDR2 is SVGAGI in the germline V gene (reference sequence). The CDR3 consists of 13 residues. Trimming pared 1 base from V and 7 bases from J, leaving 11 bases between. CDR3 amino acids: CASSYWQTNEQYF. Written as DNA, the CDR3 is TGTGCCAGCAGTTACTGGCAGACCAATGAGCAGTACTTC.

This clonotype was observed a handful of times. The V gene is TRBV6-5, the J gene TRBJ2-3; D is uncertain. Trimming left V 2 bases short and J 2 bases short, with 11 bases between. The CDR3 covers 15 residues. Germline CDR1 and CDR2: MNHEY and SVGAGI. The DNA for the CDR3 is TGTGCCAGCAGTTACGGCACTACGTACACAGATACGCAGTATTTT. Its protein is CASSYGTTYTDTQYF.

The CDR3 coding sequence is TGTGCCAGCAGAGGCGACAGGCCCCCGGATACGCAGTATTTT. This codes for CASRGDRPPDTQYF. The V and J genes are TRBV6-1 and TRBJ2-3; weak D call: TRBD1 (6 bases). The ends were cut back, 6 bases at V and 6 bases at J, with 16 bases in the middle. Looked up from germline, CDR1 is MNHNS and CDR2 is SASEGT. CDR3 length equals 14 residues.

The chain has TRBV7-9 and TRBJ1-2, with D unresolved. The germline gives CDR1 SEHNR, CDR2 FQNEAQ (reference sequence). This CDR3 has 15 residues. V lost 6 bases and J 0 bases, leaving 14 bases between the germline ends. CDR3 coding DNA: TGTGCCAGCAGGGTCCTGGCGTCCGCTAACTATGGCTACACCTTC. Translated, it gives CASRVLASANYGYTF.

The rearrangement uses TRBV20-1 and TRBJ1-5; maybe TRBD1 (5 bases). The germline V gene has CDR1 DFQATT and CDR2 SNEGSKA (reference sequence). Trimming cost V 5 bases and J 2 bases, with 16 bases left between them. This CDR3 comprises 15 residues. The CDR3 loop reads CSAVAWGGGNQPQHF. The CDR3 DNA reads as TGCAGTGCTGTAGCTTGGGGAGGGGGCAATCAGCCCCAGCATTTT.

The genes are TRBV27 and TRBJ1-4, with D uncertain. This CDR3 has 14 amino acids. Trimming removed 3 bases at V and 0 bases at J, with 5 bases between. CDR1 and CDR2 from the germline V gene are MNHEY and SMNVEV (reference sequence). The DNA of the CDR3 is TGTGCCAGCAGTTTGGCCACAACTAATGAAAAACTGTTTTTT. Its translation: CASSLATTNEKLFF. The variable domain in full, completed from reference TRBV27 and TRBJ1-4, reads EAQVTQNPRYLITVTGKKLTVTCSQNMNHEYMSWYRQDPGLGLRQIYYSMNVEVTDKGDVPEGYKVSRKEKRNFPLILESPSPNQTSLYFCASSLATTNEKLFFGSGTQLSVL.

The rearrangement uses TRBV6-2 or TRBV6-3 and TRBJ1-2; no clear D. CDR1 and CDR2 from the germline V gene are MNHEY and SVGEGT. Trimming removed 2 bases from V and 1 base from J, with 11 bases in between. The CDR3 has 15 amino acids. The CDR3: CASSYPTEVNYGYTF. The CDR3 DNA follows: TGTGCCAGCAGTTACCCCACAGAGGTTAACTATGGCTACACCTTC.

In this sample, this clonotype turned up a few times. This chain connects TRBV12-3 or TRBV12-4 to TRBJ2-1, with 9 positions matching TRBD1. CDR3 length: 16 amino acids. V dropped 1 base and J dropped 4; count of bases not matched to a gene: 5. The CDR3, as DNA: TGTGCCAGCAGTTTAGTGGACAGGGGAGGGTACAATGAGCAGTTCTTC. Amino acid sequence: CASSLVDRGGYNEQFF.

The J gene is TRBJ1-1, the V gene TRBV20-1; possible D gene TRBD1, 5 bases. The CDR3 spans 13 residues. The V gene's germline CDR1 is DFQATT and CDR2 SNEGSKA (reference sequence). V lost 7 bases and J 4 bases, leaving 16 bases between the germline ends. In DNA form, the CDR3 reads TGCAGTGTTCGAACCGGAGGGACCACTGAAGCTTTCTTT. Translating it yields CSVRTGGTTEAFF.

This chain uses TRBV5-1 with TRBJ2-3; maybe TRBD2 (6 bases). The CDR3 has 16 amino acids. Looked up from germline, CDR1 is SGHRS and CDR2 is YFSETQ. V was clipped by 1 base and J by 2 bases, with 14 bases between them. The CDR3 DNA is TGCGCCAGCAGCTTGTCACTGGCGGGGCACACAGATACGCAGTATTTT. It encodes CASSLSLAGHTDTQYF.

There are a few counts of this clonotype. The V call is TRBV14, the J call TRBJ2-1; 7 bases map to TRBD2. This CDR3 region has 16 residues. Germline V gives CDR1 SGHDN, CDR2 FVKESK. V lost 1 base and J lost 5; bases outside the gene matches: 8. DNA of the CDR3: TGTGCCAGCAGCCAAGTCTTAGCGGGTAAAAACAATGAGCAGTTCTTC. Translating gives CASSQVLAGKNNEQFF.

CDR3 region: CASSKQGVSYEQYF. CDR3 coding DNA: TGTGCCAGCAGCAAACAGGGCGTGTCTTACGAGCAGTACTTC. This chain joins TRBV7-9 and TRBJ2-7, with D possibly TRBD1 on 6 matching bases. The CDR3 spans 14 residues. V gave up 5 bases and J gave up 4 bases, with 15 bases separating them. Per germline, CDR1 SEHNR and CDR2 FQNEAQ (reference sequence).

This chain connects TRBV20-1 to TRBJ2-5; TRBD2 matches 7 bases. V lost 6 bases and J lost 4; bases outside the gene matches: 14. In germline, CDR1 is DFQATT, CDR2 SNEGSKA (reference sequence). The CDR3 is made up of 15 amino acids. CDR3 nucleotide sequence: TGCAGTGCACTGCTCCCTCGGGGGGAAGGAGAGACCCAGTACTTC. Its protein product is CSALLPRGEGETQYF.

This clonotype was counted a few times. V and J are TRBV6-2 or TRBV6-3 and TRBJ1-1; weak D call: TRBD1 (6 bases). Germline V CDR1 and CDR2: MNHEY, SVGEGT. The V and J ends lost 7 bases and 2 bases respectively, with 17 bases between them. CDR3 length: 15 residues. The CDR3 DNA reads TGTGCCAGCAAAGAACCCAGGGACATTAACACTGAAGCTTTCTTT. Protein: CASKEPRDINTEAFF.

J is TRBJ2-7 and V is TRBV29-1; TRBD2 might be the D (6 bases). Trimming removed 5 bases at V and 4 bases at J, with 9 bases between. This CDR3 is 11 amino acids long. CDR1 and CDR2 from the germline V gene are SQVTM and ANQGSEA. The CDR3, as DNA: TGCAGCGTTATCGGGGGATACGAGCAGTACTTC. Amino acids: CSVIGGYEQYF.